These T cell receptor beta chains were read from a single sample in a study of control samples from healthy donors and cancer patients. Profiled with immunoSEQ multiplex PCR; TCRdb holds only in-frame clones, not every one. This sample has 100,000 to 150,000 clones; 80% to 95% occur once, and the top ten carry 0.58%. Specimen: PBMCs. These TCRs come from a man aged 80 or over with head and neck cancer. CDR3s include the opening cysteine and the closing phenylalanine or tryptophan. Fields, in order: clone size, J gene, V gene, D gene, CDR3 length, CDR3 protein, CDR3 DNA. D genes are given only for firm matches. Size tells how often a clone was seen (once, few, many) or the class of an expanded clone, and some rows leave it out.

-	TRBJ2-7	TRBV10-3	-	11	CAISVRDEQYF	TGTGCCATCAGCGTCCGGGACGAGCAGTACTTC
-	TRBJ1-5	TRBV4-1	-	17	CASSHTPRDYSNQPQHF	TGCGCCAGCAGCCACACACCTAGAGACTATAGCAATCAGCCCCAGCATTTT
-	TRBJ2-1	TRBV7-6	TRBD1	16	CASSGPGTGRYNEQFF	TGTGCCAGCAGCGGTCCCGGGACAGGACGGTACAATGAGCAGTTCTTC
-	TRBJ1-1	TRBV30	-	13	CAWRPTVNTEAFF	TGTGCCTGGAGACCTACAGTGAACACTGAAGCTTTCTTT
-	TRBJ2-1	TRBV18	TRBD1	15	CASSPGQGSYNEQFF	TGTGCCAGCTCGCCGGGACAGGGTTCCTACAATGAGCAGTTCTTC
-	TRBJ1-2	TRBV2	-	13	CASSAQGNYGYTF	TGTGCCAGCAGCGCCCAGGGGAACTATGGCTACACCTTC
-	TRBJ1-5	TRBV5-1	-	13	CASSLDGNQPQHF	TGCGCCAGCAGCTTGGATGGAAATCAGCCCCAGCATTTT
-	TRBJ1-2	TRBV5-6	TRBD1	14	CASSYLGQSEGYTF	TGTGCCAGCAGCTATCTGGGACAGTCGGAAGGCTACACCTTC
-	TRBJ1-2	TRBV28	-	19	CASSPVLAGDSVTDYGYTF	TGTGCCAGCAGCCCCGTGCTTGCGGGTGACTCAGTGACAGACTATGGCTACACCTTC
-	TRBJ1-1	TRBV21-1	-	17	CASSGTGRLTGDTEAFF	TGTGCCAGCAGCGGGACTGGGCGCCTAACGGGGGACACTGAAGCTTTCTTT
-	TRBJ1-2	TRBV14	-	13	CASSDNLNYGYTF	TGTGCCAGCAGCGATAATTTGAATTATGGCTACACCTTC
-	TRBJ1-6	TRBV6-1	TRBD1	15	CASSELRQGNSPLHF	TGTGCCAGCAGTGAACTAAGACAGGGGAATTCACCCCTCCACTTT
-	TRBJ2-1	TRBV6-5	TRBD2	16	CASSYFPGGSYNEQFF	TGTGCCAGCAGTTACTTTCCGGGGGGCTCCTACAATGAGCAGTTCTTC
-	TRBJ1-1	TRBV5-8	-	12	CASSPGPWGAFF	TGTGCCAGCAGCCCCGGGCCCTGGGGAGCTTTCTTT
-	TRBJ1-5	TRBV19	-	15	CASSIEAGLHQPQHF	TGTGCCAGTAGTATAGAGGCCGGGCTCCATCAGCCCCAGCATTTT
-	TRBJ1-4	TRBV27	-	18	CASRRGGWNGPTNEKLFF	TGTGCCAGCAGGCGAGGGGGGTGGAACGGCCCAACTAATGAAAAACTGTTTTTT
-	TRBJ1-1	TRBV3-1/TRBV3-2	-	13	CTSSQGAATEAFF	TGTACCAGCAGCCAAGGCGCGGCCACTGAAGCTTTCTTT
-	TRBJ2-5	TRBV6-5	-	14	CASSSPLYGETQYF	TGTGCCAGCAGTTCCCCACTCTACGGAGAGACCCAGTACTTC
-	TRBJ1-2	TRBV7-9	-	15	CASSLGRAESIGYTF	TGTGCCAGCAGCTTGGGGAGAGCAGAGAGTATTGGCTACACCTTC
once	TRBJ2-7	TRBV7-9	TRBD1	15	CASSSRDREGYEQYF	TGTGCCAGCAGCTCAAGGGACAGGGAAGGGTACGAGCAGTACTTC
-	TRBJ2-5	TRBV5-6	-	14	CASSLGRFEETQYF	TGTGCCAGCAGCCTGGGCAGGTTCGAAGAGACCCAGTACTTC
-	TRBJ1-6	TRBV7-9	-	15	CASSLSGTLNSPLHF	TGTGCCAGCAGCTTATCCGGGACACTAAATTCACCCCTCCACTTT
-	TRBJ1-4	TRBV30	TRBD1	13	CAWSGQGKEKLFF	TGTGCCTGGAGTGGACAGGGAAAAGAAAAACTGTTTTTT
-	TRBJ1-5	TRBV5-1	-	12	CASSPTNQPQHF	TGCGCCAGCAGCCCGACGAATCAGCCCCAGCATTTT
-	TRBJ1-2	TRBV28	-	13	CASGRGGNYGYTF	TGTGCCAGCGGCCGCGGTGGGAACTATGGCTACACCTTC
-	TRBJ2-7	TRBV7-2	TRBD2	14	CASRQLAGGREQYF	TGTGCCAGCAGACAACTAGCGGGAGGGCGTGAGCAGTACTTC
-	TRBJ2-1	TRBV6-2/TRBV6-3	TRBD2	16	CASSSRTSGPYNEQFF	TGTGCCAGCAGTTCTCGGACTAGCGGGCCCTACAATGAGCAGTTCTTC
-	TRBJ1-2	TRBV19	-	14	CASSKQVVAYGYTF	TGTGCCAGTAGTAAGCAGGTCGTCGCGTATGGCTACACCTTC
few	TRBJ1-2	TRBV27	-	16	CASSFSQLGRNYGYTF	TGTGCCAGCAGTTTTTCCCAGTTGGGTAGGAACTATGGCTACACCTTC
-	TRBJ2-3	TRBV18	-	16	CASSPRGSEATDTQYF	TGTGCCAGCTCACCCCGGGGTAGCGAGGCCACAGATACGCAGTATTTT
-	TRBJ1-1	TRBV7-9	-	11	CASSLAGEAFF	TGTGCCAGCAGCTTAGCAGGGGAAGCTTTCTTT
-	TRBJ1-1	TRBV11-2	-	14	CASSLEGMNTEAFF	TGTGCCAGCAGCTTAGAAGGGATGAACACTGAAGCTTTCTTT
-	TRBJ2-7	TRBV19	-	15	CASTMGGVGTYEQYF	TGTGCCAGCACCATGGGCGGGGTAGGGACCTACGAGCAGTACTTC
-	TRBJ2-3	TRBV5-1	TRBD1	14	CASSTLTGADTQYF	TGCGCCAGCAGCACCTTAACAGGGGCGGATACGCAGTATTTT
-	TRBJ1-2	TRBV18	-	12	CASSISNYGYTF	TGCGCCAGCTCAATCAGCAACTATGGCTACACCTTC
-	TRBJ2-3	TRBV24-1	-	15	CATSDRGIGTDTQYF	TGTGCCACCAGTGATCGGGGTATCGGGACAGATACGCAGTATTTT
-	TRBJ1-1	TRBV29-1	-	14	CSVMGRTQNTEAFF	TGCAGCGTGATGGGAAGGACCCAGAACACTGAAGCTTTCTTT
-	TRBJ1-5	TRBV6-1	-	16	CASSGAGAGSNQPQHF	TGTGCCAGCAGTGGGGCAGGGGCCGGGAGCAATCAGCCCCAGCATTTT
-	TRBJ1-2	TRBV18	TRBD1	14	CASSPTGQDYGYTF	TGTGCCAGCTCACCTACCGGACAGGACTATGGCTACACCTTC
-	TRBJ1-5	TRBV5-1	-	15	CASRLGGGSNQPQHF	TGCGCCAGTAGACTCGGGGGAGGGAGCAATCAGCCCCAGCATTTT
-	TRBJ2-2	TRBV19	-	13	CASSLRPGGELFF	TGTGCCAGTAGCTTGCGTCCGGGCGGGGAGCTGTTTTTT
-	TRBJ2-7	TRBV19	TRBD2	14	CASSTRTGEGEQYF	TGTGCCAGTAGTACGCGGACGGGGGAGGGCGAGCAGTACTTC
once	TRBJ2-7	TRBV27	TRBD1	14	CASSARDSDYEQYF	TGTGCCAGCAGTGCCCGGGACAGCGATTACGAGCAGTACTTC
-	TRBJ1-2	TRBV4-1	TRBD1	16	CASSQAPDRWIYGYTF	TGCGCCAGCAGCCAAGCCCCGGACAGGTGGATCTATGGCTACACCTTC
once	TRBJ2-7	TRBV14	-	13	CASSQDGRYEQYF	TGTGCCAGCAGCCAAGACGGAAGGTACGAGCAGTACTTC
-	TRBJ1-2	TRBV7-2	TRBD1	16	CASRHGPGQGGNGYTF	TGTGCCAGCAGACACGGCCCAGGACAGGGAGGTAATGGCTACACCTTC
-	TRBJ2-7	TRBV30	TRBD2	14	CACERDQGTYEQYF	TGTGCCTGCGAGCGGGACCAAGGGACCTACGAGCAGTACTTC
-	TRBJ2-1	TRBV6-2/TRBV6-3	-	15	CASSYSRLGYNEQFF	TGTGCCAGCAGTTACTCGAGACTCGGCTACAATGAGCAGTTCTTC
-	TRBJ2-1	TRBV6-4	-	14	CATRGGDRGYEQFF	TGTGCCACTAGGGGGGGTGACAGGGGATATGAGCAGTTCTTC
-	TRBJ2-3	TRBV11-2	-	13	CASGRDRTDTQYF	TGTGCCAGCGGGCGGGACCGCACAGATACGCAGTATTTT
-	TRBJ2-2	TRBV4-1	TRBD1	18	CASSQETFGQGHTGELFF	TGCGCCAGCAGCCAAGAGACATTCGGACAGGGGCACACCGGGGAGCTGTTTTTT